This T cell receptor beta chain came from a study of blood T cells in healthy people across ages. Primers used in a second PCR of about 6 to 11 cycles were a sample-barcoded 5' primer and a J-beta primer mix. Tagging of each cDNA molecule was performed by a template-switch adaptor with 12 random nucleotides. TCRdb re-derived calls from the 5' RACE reads in MiXCR, one entry per CDR3 protein. The sample includes 600,000 or so distinct CDR3 sequences, more than 20% of them seen just once. Germline V lookup: CDR1 SQVTM, CDR2 ANQGSEA. Deletions cut 0 bases from V and 5 bases from J, with 13 bases between. The CDR3 has 14 amino acids. Study observations and caveats: CMV infection status of these donors was not known.

This clonotype was seen a few times. Its antigen remains unidentified. Donor samples were obtained from healthy Caucasian individuals from Russia, aged about 6 to 95. At least 6 million PBMCs were isolated per sample. The rearrangement uses TRBV29-1 and TRBJ1-2; D perhaps matches TRBD1 (6 bases). The sequence came from a man in his 70s in good health. The sample taken for sequencing was blood. This CDR3 reads CSVEEIRGEYGYTF. The CDR3, as DNA: TGCAGCGTTGAAGAAATAAGGGGGGAGTATGGCTACACCTTC.